This T cell receptor (beta chain) was sequenced during a study of shared clonotypes between healthy human individuals. The method was immunoSEQ multiplex PCR; TCRdb's version includes in-frame clones alone and lacks a portion of them. This table has 1,400,000 or so clones, 97% to 99% appearing once. Germline lookup yields CDR1 SQVTM and CDR2 ANQGSEA. Trimming shortened V by 7 bases and J by 3 bases, and 7 bases separated the two germline ends. The CDR3 has 10 amino acids. The specimen sequenced was naive CD4+ T cells sorted from blood. Subset defined: CD45RA+ positively selected. This receptor was taken from a man under 40 in good health. The chain employs TRBV29-1 and TRBJ2-7, with a possible D match to TRBD2 (5 bases). CDR3 sequence reads: CSGGDYEQYF. CDR3 bases: TGCAGCGGGGGAGACTACGAGCAGTACTTC.